This T cell receptor (beta chain) appears in the sequencing data of a study of T cells in Graves' hyperthyroidism and ophthalmopathy. This clonotype was observed a handful of times. The V gene lost 5 bases and the J gene lost 11 bases, with 16 bases spanning the gap. Germline CDR1 is SGHTA and CDR2 is FQGNSA. CDR3 length: 14 amino acids. There were TCR beta CDR3 regions amplified from RNA transcripts. The HTBI primer set drove a first-round RT-PCR of the TCR CDR3. TCRdb recomputed calls from the multiplex PCR reads with MiXCR, one row per CDR3 protein. The sample consists of approximately 600,000 distinct CDR3 sequences, less than 25% of them appearing once.

The sequence was obtained from a man aged 30 to 39 with Graves' ophthalmopathy. This chain uses TRBV7-2 with TRBJ1-6; D perhaps matches TRBD1 (5 bases). Sequencing input: blood. CDR3 bases: TGTGCCAGCAGCCCCGGGCAGGGATATCCACCCCTCCACTTT. Translated, it gives CASSPGQGYPPLHF.